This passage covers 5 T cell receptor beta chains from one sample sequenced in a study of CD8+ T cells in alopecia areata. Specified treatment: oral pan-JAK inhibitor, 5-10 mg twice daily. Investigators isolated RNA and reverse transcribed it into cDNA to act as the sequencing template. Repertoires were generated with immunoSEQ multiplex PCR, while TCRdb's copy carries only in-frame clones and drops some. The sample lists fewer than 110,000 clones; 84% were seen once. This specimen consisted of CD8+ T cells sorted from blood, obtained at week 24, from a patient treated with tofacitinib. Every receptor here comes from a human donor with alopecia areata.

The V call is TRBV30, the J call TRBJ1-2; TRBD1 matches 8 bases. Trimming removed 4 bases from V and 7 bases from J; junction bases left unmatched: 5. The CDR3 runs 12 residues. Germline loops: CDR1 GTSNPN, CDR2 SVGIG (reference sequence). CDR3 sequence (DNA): TGTGCCTGGACCCGGACAGGGAGTGGCTACACCTTC. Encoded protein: CAWTRTGSGYTF.

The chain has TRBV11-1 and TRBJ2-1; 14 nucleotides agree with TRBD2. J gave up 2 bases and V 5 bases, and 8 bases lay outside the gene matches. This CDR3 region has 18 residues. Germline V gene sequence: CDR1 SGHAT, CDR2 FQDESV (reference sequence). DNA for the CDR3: TGTGCCAGCAGCCGGACTAGCGGGGGGCAAAGAACCTACAATGAGCAGTTCTTC. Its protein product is CASSRTSGGQRTYNEQFF.

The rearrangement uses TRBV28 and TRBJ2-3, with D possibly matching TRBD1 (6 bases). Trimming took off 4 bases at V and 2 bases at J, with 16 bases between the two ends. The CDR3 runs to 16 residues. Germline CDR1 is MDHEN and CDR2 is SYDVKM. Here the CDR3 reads CASSSVGRGFTDTQYF. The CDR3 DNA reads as TGTGCCAGCAGTTCGGTGGGCAGGGGATTCACAGATACGCAGTATTTT.

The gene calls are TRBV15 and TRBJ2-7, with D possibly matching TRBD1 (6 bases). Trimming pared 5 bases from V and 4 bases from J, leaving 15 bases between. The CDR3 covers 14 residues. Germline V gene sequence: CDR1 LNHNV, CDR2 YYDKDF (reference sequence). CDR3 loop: CATSPRQEYYEQYF. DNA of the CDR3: TGTGCCACCAGCCCCCGACAGGAATATTACGAGCAGTACTTC. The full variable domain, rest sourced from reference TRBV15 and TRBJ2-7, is DAMVIQNPRYQVTQFGKPVTLSCSQTLNHNVMYWYQQKSSQAPKLLFHYYDKDFNNEADTPDNFQSRRPNTSFCFLDIRSPGLGDTAMYLCATSPRQEYYEQYFGPGTRLTVT.

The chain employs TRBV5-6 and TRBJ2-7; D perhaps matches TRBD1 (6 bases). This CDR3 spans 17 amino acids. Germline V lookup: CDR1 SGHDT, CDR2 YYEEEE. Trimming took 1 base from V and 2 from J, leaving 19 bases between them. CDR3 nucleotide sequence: TGTGCCAGCAGCTTGTCGACGGGACACCTCGGGACCTACGAGCAGTACTTC. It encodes CASSLSTGHLGTYEQYF.